Each of the 10 T cell receptor beta chains below was sequenced from the same sample in a study of post-analysis software for immune sequencing data. For these receptors, no antigen is known. Points from the study as a whole: TRBV5-6, TRBV5-1 and TRBV20-1 were among four or five TRBV segments more frequent in patients than controls.

Unique molecular identifiers were present in the TCR beta cDNA libraries. One entry per CDR3 protein, called by TCRdb with MiXCR from the PCR reads. This sample yields approximately 260,000 distinct CDR3 sequences, of which 35% to 40% are seen a single time; more than 4% belongs to the top ten. The specimen sequenced was blood. These receptors all stem from a girl aged 10 to 17 with multiple sclerosis.

This clonotype was seen a handful of times. The chain links TRBV3-1 to TRBJ1-2; TRBD1 aligns across 9 bases. The germline CDR1 and CDR2 sequences are LGHDT and YNNKEL (reference sequence). The V and J ends lost 5 bases and 7 bases, in that order; junction bases with no gene match: 5. The CDR3 runs to 13 residues. CDR3 bases: TGTGCCAGCAGCTGGACAGGGGTCGGTGGCTACACCTTC. The encoded protein is CASSWTGVGGYTF.

About this clonotype itself: A read error is possible here, since a much larger clone lies one base away. This chain uses TRBV20-1 with TRBJ1-5; D gene ambiguous. The CDR3 has 11 amino acids. Per germline, CDR1 DFQATT and CDR2 SNEGSKA (reference sequence). With 5 bases removed from V and 15 bases from J, the gap between germline ends came to 17 bases. CDR3 in DNA: TGCAGTGCTCTACGGGGTTTTGAGCGGCATTTT. This encodes CSALRGFERHF.

The sample holds a few counts of this clonotype. The rearrangement links TRBV18 to TRBJ1-5; D is undetermined. CDR3 length: 13 amino acids. V was shortened by 4 bases and J by 7 bases, with 11 bases between the two germline ends. Germline V lookup: CDR1 KGHSH, CDR2 LQKENI. CDR3 in DNA: TGTGCCAGCTCACGTGGCGACGGCCAGCCCCAGCATTTT. Its protein product is CASSRGDGQPQHF.

The J gene is TRBJ2-5, the V gene TRBV7-3, with 8 bases fitting TRBD1. J was trimmed by 3 bases and V by 4 bases; bases with no gene match: 7. Germline lookup yields CDR1 SGHTA and CDR2 FQGTGA. The CDR3 extends over 15 amino acids. This chain's CDR3 is CASSSGQGREETQYF. The CDR3 bases are TGTGCCAGCAGCTCAGGACAGGGACGAGAAGAGACCCAGTACTTC.

The V and J genes are TRBV7-2 and TRBJ1-3, with D unclear. The CDR3 has 13 amino acids. CDR1 and CDR2 from the germline V gene are SGHTA and FQGNSA. The germline V and J ends were trimmed by 2 bases and 4 bases, with 6 bases remaining between them. The CDR3 sequence is CASSLQAGNTIYF. The DNA of the CDR3 is TGTGCCAGCAGCTTACAGGCCGGAAACACCATATATTTT.

For this clonotype: At one end the junction does not follow the germline gene, possibly because of a read error. The CDR3 DNA sequence: TGTGCCCGCAGTTACGGCATGTACTCTGGAAACACCATATATTTT. Translated: CARSYGMYSGNTIYF. The V call is TRBV6-6, the J call TRBJ1-3; no firm D call. This CDR3 spans 15 amino acids. Germline assignment: CDR1 MNHNY and CDR2 SVGAGI (reference sequence).

V gene TRBV7-2 combines with J gene TRBJ2-7; the D gene could be TRBD1 or TRBD2 (6 bases each). The CDR3 covers 15 residues. Deletions cut 5 bases from V and 0 bases from J, with 14 bases between. Per the germline V gene, CDR1 is SGHTA and CDR2 is FQGNSA. The CDR3 region is CASSPLGGTSYEQYF. Written as DNA, the CDR3 is TGTGCCAGCAGCCCCTTAGGGGGGACCTCCTACGAGCAGTACTTC.

This clonotype was counted ten times or more. The chain is built from TRBV5-1 and TRBJ2-3; 7 bases are a match to TRBD2. J lost 2 bases, V lost 6 bases, and 6 bases had no gene match. Germline CDR1 is SGHRS and CDR2 is YFSETQ. The CDR3 length is 14 residues. As DNA, the CDR3 is TGCGCCAGCACGTGGCTAGCGGCCACAGATACGCAGTATTTT. This encodes CASTWLAATDTQYF.

V and J are TRBV20-1 and TRBJ1-2, with D unresolved. Germline CDR1 DFQATT, CDR2 SNEGSKA (reference sequence). Trimming removed 3 bases from V and 8 bases from J, with 10 bases in between. The CDR3 runs to 11 residues. The CDR3 loop is CSASEREGYTF. For the CDR3, the DNA is TGCAGTGCTAGCGAAAGGGAAGGCTACACCTTC.

There are a few counts of this clonotype. J is TRBJ1-5 and V is TRBV4-1; D is undetermined. Per the germline V gene, CDR1 is MGHRA and CDR2 is YSYEKL. The CDR3 loop spans 17 amino acids. Trimming removed 5 bases from V and 4 bases from J, with 21 bases in between. CDR3 sequence (DNA): TGCGCCAGCAGCGAAGGGAGATACAATCGGAGAAATCAGCCCCAGCATTTT. Its translation: CASSEGRYNRRNQPQHF.